The present T cell receptor (beta chain) was sequenced within a study of shared clonotypes between healthy human individuals. Positive CCR7 selection of CD45RO-negative cells yielded the naive CD8 cells, and terminally differentiated effector memory CD45RA+ cells were excluded. For this clone: This CDR3 is also generated by other DNA sequences in the sample.

Trimming took 4 bases from V and 8 from J; bases not matched to a gene: 5. The CDR3 covers 12 residues. Germline V CDR1 and CDR2: SGHNT, YYREEE (reference sequence). Using immunoSEQ multiplex PCR, the repertoire was profiled, and TCRdb retains in-frame clones only, with some absent. The table lists around 610,000 clones, about 96% of them singletons. The specimen sequenced was naive CD8+ T cells sorted from blood. The V and J genes are TRBV5-4 and TRBJ1-1, with 7 bases aligning to TRBD1. This clonotype was obtained from a young woman in good health. This CDR3 is CASSLTGAEAFF. The CDR3, as DNA: TGTGCCAGCAGCCTCACAGGGGCCGAAGCTTTCTTT.